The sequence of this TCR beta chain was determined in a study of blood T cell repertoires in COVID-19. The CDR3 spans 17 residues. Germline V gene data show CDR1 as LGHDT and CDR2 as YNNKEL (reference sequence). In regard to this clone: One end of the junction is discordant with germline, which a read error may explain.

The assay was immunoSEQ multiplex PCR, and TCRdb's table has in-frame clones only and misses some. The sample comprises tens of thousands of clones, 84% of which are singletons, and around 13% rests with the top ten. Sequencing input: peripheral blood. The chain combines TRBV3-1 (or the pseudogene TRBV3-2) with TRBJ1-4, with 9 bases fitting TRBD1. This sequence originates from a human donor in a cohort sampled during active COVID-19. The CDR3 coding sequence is TGTGCCAGCAGCCTGACCTTTGGGGGCGCGGGGACAGGGAGTATGTCCTTT. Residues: CASSLTFGGAGTGSMSF.